The clone carrying this T cell receptor (beta chain) was observed a handful of times. Its cognate antigen is unknown. This sample was taken from a study of early T cells in non-severe SARS-CoV-2 infection. Study background: Chains were not paired, and sequencing was done on bulk RNA from unsorted whole blood. Study results and limitations: VDJdb matching skewed toward anti-spike CD8 responses, missing private and CD4 specificities.

Individual cDNA molecules each received unique molecular identifiers attached to them. Each CDR3 protein is one row after TCRdb ran MiXCR on the 5' RACE reads. The sample shows about 70,000 distinct CDR3 sequences, about 14% of them seen only once. V dropped 5 bases and J dropped 1; count of bases not matched to a gene: 3. CDR1 is MDHEN and CDR2 is SYDVKM in the germline V gene. The CDR3 contains 15 residues. The TCR was taken from an adult who was a healthcare worker with PCR-confirmed SARS-CoV-2 infection or an uninfected control (not recorded which). V is TRBV28 and J is TRBJ2-2; 8 nucleotides line up with TRBD2. Sequenced here: whole blood, sampled at baseline. The CDR3 DNA is TGTGCCAGCAGTATACTAGCGGAGAACACCGGGGAGCTGTTTTTT. This sequence encodes CASSILAENTGELFF.